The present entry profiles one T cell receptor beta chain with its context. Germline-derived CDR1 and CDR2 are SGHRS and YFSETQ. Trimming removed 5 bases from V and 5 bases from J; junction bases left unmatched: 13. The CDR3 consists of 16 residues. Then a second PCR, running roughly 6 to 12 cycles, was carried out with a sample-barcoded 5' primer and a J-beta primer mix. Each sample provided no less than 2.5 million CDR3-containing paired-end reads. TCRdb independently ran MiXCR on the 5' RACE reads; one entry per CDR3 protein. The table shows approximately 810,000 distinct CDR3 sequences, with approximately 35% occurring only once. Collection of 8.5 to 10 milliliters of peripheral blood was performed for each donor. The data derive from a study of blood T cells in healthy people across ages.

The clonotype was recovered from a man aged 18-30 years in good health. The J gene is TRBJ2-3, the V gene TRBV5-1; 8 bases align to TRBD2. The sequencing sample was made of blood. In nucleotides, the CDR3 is TGCGCCAGCAGTTTCGGGACTAGAGACGGTTTAGATACGCAGTATTTT. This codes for CASSFGTRDGLDTQYF.